The 5 T cell receptor beta chains reported below all come from one sample, sequenced in a study of blood T cell repertoires in COVID-19. Measured with immunoSEQ multiplex PCR; TCRdb has only the in-frame clones, and not every one. Among 150,000 to 200,000 clones listed, 86% were seen once. Sequencing input: peripheral blood. These receptors originate from a woman aged 60-70 years with COVID-19, enrolled during active disease.

The CDR3 here is CASSNSGGTGELFF. Here the CDR3 DNA reads TGTGCCAGTAGTAATAGCGGGGGGACCGGGGAGCTGTTTTTT. The chain has TRBV19 and TRBJ2-2, with TRBD2 matching over 10 bases. V was clipped by 4 bases and J by 5 bases; unmatched bases: 1. Germline assignment: CDR1 LNHDA and CDR2 SQIVND (reference sequence). CDR3 size: 14 residues.

The V and J genes are TRBV9 and TRBJ1-2, with D tentatively TRBD1 (6 bases). The length of the CDR3 is 14 residues. Per the germline V gene, CDR1 is SGDLS and CDR2 is YYNGEE. The V end lost 0 bases, the J end lost 3 bases, and 9 bases lay between the germline ends. CDR3 sequence reads: CASSVGAGDYGYTF. CDR3 coding DNA: TGTGCCAGCAGCGTAGGGGCAGGGGACTATGGCTACACCTTC.

The rearrangement joins TRBV5-1 to TRBJ2-7; 10 bases align to TRBD1. The CDR3 consists of 14 residues. The V and J ends lost 4 bases and 5 bases, in that order; junction bases with no gene match: 6. Germline V gives CDR1 SGHRS, CDR2 YFSETQ. The CDR3 DNA reads TGCGCCAGCAGCCGAGGACAGGGGGTCAACGAGCAGTACTTC. This sequence encodes CASSRGQGVNEQYF.

The chain has TRBV24-1 and TRBJ2-1, with 7 positions matching TRBD2. Germline V gene lookup returns CDR1 KGHDR and CDR2 SFDVKD. Losses at the gene ends were 4 bases for V and 2 bases for J; bases not matched to a gene: 7. This CDR3 is built from 16 residues. This CDR3 reads CATSDQTAGTYNEQFF. The DNA of the CDR3 is TGTGCCACCAGTGACCAGACAGCGGGGACCTACAATGAGCAGTTCTTC.

This clone was detected once. V is TRBV3-1 (or the pseudogene TRBV3-2) and J is TRBJ2-1, with 8 bases fitting TRBD2. J lost 6 bases, V lost 3 bases, and 7 bases had no gene match. The CDR3 has 15 residues. In germline, CDR1 is LGHDT, CDR2 YNNKEL (reference sequence). The CDR3 is CASSHAGRASNEQFF. CDR3 nucleotides: TGTGCCAGCAGCCATGCCGGGAGGGCCAGCAATGAGCAGTTCTTC.